These 16 T cell receptor beta chains originate from one sample sequenced in a study of cytomegalovirus exposure and HLA in healthy donors. Primers: 60 Vbeta forward and 13 Jbeta reverse. Method: immunoSEQ multiplex PCR; TCRdb's copy keeps in-frame clones and lacks some. Seen here are around 300,000 clones, more than 55% observed once, and the top ten hold roughly 2.4%. The sequencing sample was made of PBMCs. The receptors shown here come from a female donor in good health and CMV-seronegative.

In its sample, this clone was seen a few times. The V and J genes are TRBV10-3 and TRBJ2-3; no firm D call. Per the germline V gene, CDR1 is ENHRY and CDR2 is SYGVKD. Trimming removed 6 bases at V and 2 bases at J, with 9 bases between. This CDR3 contains 13 residues. The CDR3 region has the DNA TGTGCCATCAGATCCGGTTACACAGATACGCAGTATTTT. Protein: CAIRSGYTDTQYF.

In DNA, the CDR3 is TGCGCCAGCAGCTTGGCACAGGGGGGGAACACTGAAGCTTTCTTT. Translated: CASSLAQGGNTEAFF. The chain employs TRBV5-1 and TRBJ1-1; 8 nucleotides line up with TRBD1. After removal of 0 bases from V and 1 base from J, the junction contained 2 bases not matched to a gene. The germline V gene has CDR1 SGHRS and CDR2 YFSETQ. This CDR3 contains 15 residues.

The chain carries TRBV5-1 and TRBJ2-1; D may be TRBD2 (6 bases). Trimming stripped 2 bases from V and 6 bases from J, with 15 bases between. Germline V gene data show CDR1 as SGHRS and CDR2 as YFSETQ. The CDR3 consists of 15 residues. DNA of the CDR3: TGCGCCAGCAGCTTCCTTAGCGGAGCCCTCAATGAGCAGTTCTTC. Encoded protein: CASSFLSGALNEQFF.

The rearrangement links TRBV21-1 to TRBJ1-2; TRBD1 is the table's D call, not checked against the DNA. TRBV21-1 counts as a pseudogene. The CDR3 runs 16 residues. The CDR3 here is CASSLGLNRGQRGYTF. The CDR3 nucleotides are TGTGCCAGCAGCCTCGGCCTTAACAGGGGGCAGCGGGGCTACACCTTC.

This chain connects TRBV6-5 to TRBJ2-5, with a possible D match to TRBD2 (6 bases). The length of the CDR3 is 14 residues. Germline CDR1 is MNHEY and CDR2 is SVGAGI. The ends were cut back, 6 bases at V and 0 bases at J, with 11 bases in the middle. DNA for the CDR3: TGTGCCAGCAGCTATCGGGACTACCAAGAGACCCAGTACTTC. As protein: CASSYRDYQETQYF.

About this clone itself: No conserved phenylalanine or tryptophan is present at the end of the CDR3, so a read error is the likely explanation. The J gene is TRBJ2-3, the V gene TRBV15; D is possibly TRBD2 (6 bases). The germline CDR1 and CDR2 sequences are LNHNV and YYDKDF (reference sequence). Trimming took off 3 bases at V and 2 bases at J, with 9 bases between the two ends. This CDR3 has 14 residues. CDR3 loop: CATSRGTVTDTQYL. In DNA, the CDR3 is TGTGCCACCAGCAGGGGGACTGTCACAGATACGCAGTATCTT.

The J gene is TRBJ2-7, the V gene TRBV6-1; 11 bases line up with TRBD2. The V segment lost 6 bases and the J segment 5 bases; nucleotides outside the gene matches: 9. The CDR3 extends over 15 amino acids. The germline V gene encodes CDR1 MNHNS and CDR2 SASEGT. The CDR3, as DNA: TGTGCCAGCAGCCTGATGGGACTAGCGGCCGACGAGCAGTACTTC. Its translation is CASSLMGLAADEQYF.

V is TRBV6-1 and J is TRBJ1-1, with a possible D match to TRBD1 (5 bases). Trimming left V 1 base short and J 4 bases short, with 10 bases between. The CDR3 loop spans 14 amino acids. Per the germline V gene, CDR1 is MNHNS and CDR2 is SASEGT. In DNA form, the CDR3 reads TGTGCCAGCAGTGAAGTAACGGGGGGCACTGAAGCTTTCTTT. This gives the protein CASSEVTGGTEAFF.

This clone has more than one count but fewer than ten. CDR3 amino acids: CASSLEGDLNYEQYF. CDR3 coding DNA: TGCGCCAGCAGCTTGGAGGGGGACCTGAATTACGAGCAGTACTTC. The chain recombines TRBV5-1 with TRBJ2-5; possible D gene TRBD1, 6 bases. The J call is doubtful: the DNA matches TRBJ2-7 better. There are 15 residues in the CDR3. Looked up from germline, CDR1 is SGHRS and CDR2 is YFSETQ.

V usage is TRBV7-2 and J usage is TRBJ2-7, with D perhaps TRBD2 (5 bases). Germline assignment: CDR1 SGHTA and CDR2 FQGNSA. CDR3 length: 14 residues. Trimming removed 2 bases from V and 1 base from J, with 9 bases in between. The CDR3 here is CASSLPGLSYEQYF. CDR3 DNA: TGTGCCAGCAGCTTACCCGGACTTTCCTACGAGCAGTACTTC.

The chain joins TRBV7-2 to TRBJ2-3; 9 bases line up with TRBD2. The germline V gene has CDR1 SGHTA and CDR2 FQGNSA. The CDR3 length is 15 residues. V dropped 4 bases and J dropped 5; count of bases not matched to a gene: 7. The CDR3 region is CASSSPLAGRDTQYF. The CDR3 nucleotides are TGTGCCAGCAGCTCACCTCTAGCGGGGAGAGATACGCAGTATTTT.

The chain is built from TRBV5-4 and TRBJ1-3; D not resolved. The ends were cut back, 4 bases at V and 4 bases at J, with 15 bases in the middle. CDR1 and CDR2 from the germline V gene are SGHNT and YYREEE (reference sequence). CDR3 size: 15 residues. The CDR3 coding sequence is TGTGCCAGCAGCAGCTCCGGGATAGGAGGAAACACCATATATTTT. Translating it yields CASSSSGIGGNTIYF.

This sequence joins TRBV30 and TRBJ1-1; possible D gene TRBD1, 5 bases. The germline gives CDR1 GTSNPN, CDR2 SVGIG (reference sequence). CDR3 size: 13 residues. Trimming took 2 bases from V and 7 from J, leaving 14 bases between them. CDR3 coding DNA: TGTGCCTGGAGTCGATGGAGGGGCCTTGAAGCTTTCTTT. This sequence encodes CAWSRWRGLEAFF. The full variable domain, with the rest looked up from reference TRBV30 and TRBJ1-1, is SQTIHQWPATLVQPVGSPLSLECTVEGTSNPNLYWYRQAAGRGLQLLFYSVGIGQISSEVPQNLSASRPQDRQFILSSKKLLLSDSGFYLCAWSRWRGLEAFFGQGTRLTVV.

The J gene is TRBJ1-1, the V gene TRBV7-6; the match to TRBD1 covers 7 bases. Losses at the gene ends were 3 bases for V and 3 bases for J; bases not matched to a gene: 10. Germline loops: CDR1 SGHVS, CDR2 FNYEAQ. This CDR3 is built from 16 residues. This CDR3 reads CASSFPSGTEDTEAFF. CDR3 nucleotide sequence: TGTGCCAGCAGCTTCCCCTCCGGGACAGAGGACACTGAAGCTTTCTTT.

This clone was counted a few times. The genes are TRBV14 and TRBJ2-1, with D possibly being TRBD2 (6 bases). Germline values: CDR1 SGHDN, CDR2 FVKESK. The CDR3 is 15 amino acids. The germline V and J ends were trimmed by 7 bases and 2 bases, with 15 bases remaining between them. CDR3 DNA sequence: TGTGCCAGCACCCTTAGCGGCCAGCCCTACAATGAGCAGTTCTTC. Its translation: CASTLSGQPYNEQFF.

V is TRBV6-5 and J is TRBJ2-5; the match to TRBD1 covers 9 bases. The DNA end lines up better with TRBJ2-7; the J call may be wrong. The CDR3 loop spans 13 amino acids. In germline, CDR1 is MNHEY, CDR2 SVGAGI. The CDR3 spells CASSHDRGYEQYF. The CDR3 coding sequence is TGTGCCAGCAGCCATGACAGGGGGTACGAGCAGTACTTC.